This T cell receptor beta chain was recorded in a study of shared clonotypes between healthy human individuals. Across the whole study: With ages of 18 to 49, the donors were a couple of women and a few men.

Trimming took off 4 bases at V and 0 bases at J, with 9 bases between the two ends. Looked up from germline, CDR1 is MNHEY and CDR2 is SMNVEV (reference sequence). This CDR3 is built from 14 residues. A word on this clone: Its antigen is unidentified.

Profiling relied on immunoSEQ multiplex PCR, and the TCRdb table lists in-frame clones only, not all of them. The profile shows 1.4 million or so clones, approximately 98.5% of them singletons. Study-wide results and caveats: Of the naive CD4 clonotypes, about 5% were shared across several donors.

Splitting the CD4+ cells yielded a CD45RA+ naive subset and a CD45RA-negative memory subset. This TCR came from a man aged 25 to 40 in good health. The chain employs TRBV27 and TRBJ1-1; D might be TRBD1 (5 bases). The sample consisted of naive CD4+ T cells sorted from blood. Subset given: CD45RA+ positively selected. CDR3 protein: CASSWGRMNTEAFF. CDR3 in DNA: TGTGCCAGCAGTTGGGGGAGGATGAACACTGAAGCTTTCTTT.